Listed here are 22 T cell receptor beta chains from one sample, sequenced in a study of control samples from healthy donors and cancer patients. The table came from immunoSEQ multiplex PCR; TCRdb's copy has only in-frame clones and leaves some out. The table lists roughly 18,000 clones, about 85% of them singletons. Sequencing was done on a sample of PBMCs. The source is a woman aged 70 to 79 with lung cancer.

This rearrangement joins TRBV6-5 to TRBJ1-2, with 9 bases fitting TRBD1. There are 13 residues in the CDR3. After removal of 6 bases from V and 13 bases from J, the junction contained 12 bases not matched to a gene. Germline V gene sequence: CDR1 MNHEY, CDR2 SVGAGI. CDR3 DNA sequence: TGTGCCAGCAGACCGCCGGGACAGGGAGGTTGCACCTTC. Its protein is CASRPPGQGGCTF.

The V and J genes are TRBV2 and TRBJ2-5; 9 nucleotides agree with TRBD1. The J segment lost 2 bases and the V segment lost 6 bases, leaving 4 bases of the junction unmatched. The V gene's germline CDR1 is SNHLY and CDR2 FYNNEI. The CDR3 has 14 amino acids. The CDR3 nucleotides are TGTGCCAGCAGCGTACAGGGGGCTCAAGAGACCCAGTACTTC. Translated: CASSVQGAQETQYF.

This chain joins TRBV3-1 (or the pseudogene TRBV3-2) and TRBJ2-7; a weak D match, TRBD2 (6 bases). This CDR3 is 14 amino acids long. Germline lookup yields CDR1 LGHDT and CDR2 YNNKEL (reference sequence). V lost 1 base to trimming and J lost 4 bases, with 11 bases between them. DNA of the CDR3: TGTGCCAGCAGCCAAGCCGGGAGTGGGTACGAGCAGTACTTC. Its translation is CASSQAGSGYEQYF.

The chain links TRBV27 to TRBJ1-2; TRBD1 is a possible D gene (6 bases). Germline V gives CDR1 MNHEY, CDR2 SMNVEV (reference sequence). Trimming removed 0 bases at V and 8 bases at J, with 13 bases between. The CDR3 length is 14 residues. CDR3: CASSLSHRVDGYTF. The CDR3, as DNA: TGTGCCAGCAGTTTATCACACAGGGTCGACGGCTACACCTTC.

A few counts support this clone. This specimen includes other DNA sequences encoding the same CDR3. The chain combines TRBV24-1 with TRBJ2-2; no reliable D call. Trimming stripped 5 bases from V and 2 bases from J, with 11 bases between. The CDR3 totals 15 residues. Germline CDR1 KGHDR, CDR2 SFDVKD. CDR3 sequence (DNA): TGTGCCACCAGTGGGGCAGCCCCTAACACCGGGGAGCTGTTTTTT. Protein product: CATSGAAPNTGELFF.

The V call is TRBV5-4, the J call TRBJ2-3; TRBD2 might be the D (6 bases). The germline gives CDR1 SGHNT, CDR2 YYREEE (reference sequence). The CDR3 loop spans 15 amino acids. V lost 2 bases, J lost 1 base, and 11 bases lay in between. The CDR3 sequence is CASSFGGARTDTQYF. The DNA for the CDR3 is TGTGCCAGCAGCTTTGGAGGGGCGCGCACAGATACGCAGTATTTT.

The chain recombines TRBV28 with TRBJ2-7; D uncertain. V lost 2 bases, J lost 2 bases, and 10 bases lay in between. Germline CDR1 MDHEN, CDR2 SYDVKM. The CDR3 length is 14 residues. The DNA of the CDR3 is TGTGCCAGCAGTTTAGGGAACGGACCCTACGAGCAGTACTTC. Its protein is CASSLGNGPYEQYF.

This clone appeared a few times. DNA for the CDR3: TGTGCCACCAGCAGAGATGGGACAGGGGGGGAAAAACTGTTTTTT. Its translation: CATSRDGTGGEKLFF. The rearrangement joins TRBV15 to TRBJ1-4, with TRBD1 matching over 11 bases. V trimming: 0 bases; J trimming: 8 bases; junction bases outside the gene matches: 2. CDR1 is LNHNV, CDR2 YYDKDF, per germline (reference sequence). The CDR3 loop spans 15 amino acids.

The chain has TRBV2 and TRBJ2-3; 8 bases match TRBD1. With V trimmed by 5 bases and J by 1 base, 8 bases remained unmatched. CDR3 length equals 16 residues. The germline CDR1 and CDR2 sequences are SNHLY and FYNNEI. The CDR3 reads CASSPGQVGGTDTQYF. For the CDR3, the DNA is TGTGCCAGCAGTCCGGGACAGGTAGGAGGCACAGATACGCAGTATTTT.

The chain combines TRBV5-6 with TRBJ2-7, with TRBD2 matching 10 bases. CDR3 length equals 15 residues. Germline values: CDR1 SGHDT, CDR2 YYEEEE. Trimming at V came to 7 bases and at J to 8 bases, leaving 15 bases not matched to a gene. The CDR3 DNA reads as TGTGCCAGCTCCCCTCCACCCGGGACTAGCGACAAGCAGTACTTC. It specifies CASSPPPGTSDKQYF.

The gene calls are TRBV6-5 and TRBJ2-7; tentative D call: TRBD1 (7 bases). This CDR3 has 15 amino acids. Germline values: CDR1 MNHEY, CDR2 SVGAGI. Trimming shortened V by 10 bases and J by 5 bases, and 24 bases separated the two germline ends. CDR3 DNA: TGTGCCACCCAGGGGTACAGGGGACTTAAGAACGAGCAGTACTTC. Translated, it gives CATQGYRGLKNEQYF.

The gene calls are TRBV19 and TRBJ2-2, with 7 bases aligning to TRBD2. This CDR3 spans 16 amino acids. Germline loops: CDR1 LNHDA, CDR2 SQIVND (reference sequence). The V and J ends lost 5 bases and 4 bases, in that order; junction bases with no gene match: 10. DNA for the CDR3: TGTGCCAGTAGTCCCTGGAGCGGGACCCCCACCGGGGAGCTGTTTTTT. This translates into CASSPWSGTPTGELFF.

The chain links TRBV6-2 or TRBV6-3 to TRBJ2-7, with D unclear. The CDR3 sequence is 13 residues long. Germline assignment: CDR1 MNHEY and CDR2 SVGEGT. Trimming cost V 3 bases and J 3 bases, with 9 bases left between them. DNA of the CDR3: TGTGCCAGCAGTTATACCCCCGACTACGAGCAGTACTTC. Translated, it gives CASSYTPDYEQYF.

The rearrangement joins TRBV5-1 to TRBJ2-2; 8 bases agree with TRBD1. CDR3 length equals 15 residues. The V gene end was trimmed by 4 bases and the J gene end by 4 bases; junction bases not matched to a gene: 6. Germline values: CDR1 SGHRS, CDR2 YFSETQ. The CDR3 DNA sequence: TGCGCCAGCAGCCCGGACAGGGTGGGCACCGGGGAGCTGTTTTTT. It yields the protein CASSPDRVGTGELFF.

The V and J genes are TRBV12-5 and TRBJ1-1; no clear D gene. This CDR3 is 13 amino acids long. V was pared by 5 bases and J by 4 bases, with 11 bases between. Germline values: CDR1 LGHNT, CDR2 FRNRAP. The CDR3 region has the DNA TGTGCTAGTGGTATACAACAGCCCACTGAAGCTTTCTTT. It yields the protein CASGIQQPTEAFF.

The chain carries TRBV10-3 and TRBJ2-1; D not certain. Germline assignment: CDR1 ENHRY and CDR2 SYGVKD. CDR3 length equals 14 residues. V gave up 3 bases and J gave up 5 bases, with 11 bases separating them. Here the CDR3 DNA reads TGTGCCATCAGTGAATTTCCTAGAGACAATGAGCAGTTCTTC. This gives the protein CAISEFPRDNEQFF.

This clone rates as medium-sized. The gene calls are TRBV30 and TRBJ2-2; 9 bases map to TRBD2. Trimming took 2 bases from V and 5 from J; bases not matched to a gene: 6. This CDR3 comprises 15 residues. CDR1 is GTSNPN, CDR2 SVGIG, per germline (reference sequence). CDR3 DNA: TGTGCCTGGAGTTCGCCGGGACTAGCTACCGGGGAGCTGTTTTTT. Its translation: CAWSSPGLATGELFF.

The rearrangement joins TRBV30 to TRBJ2-1; TRBD1 or TRBD2 may be the D gene (6 bases each). Trimming shortened V by 7 bases and J by 0 bases, and 13 bases separated the two germline ends. Germline CDR1 and CDR2: GTSNPN and SVGIG (reference sequence). The CDR3 spans 14 residues. CDR3 DNA sequence: TGTGCCTCCACAGGGACTTCCTCCTACAATGAGCAGTTCTTC. The encoded protein is CASTGTSSYNEQFF.

The V gene is TRBV19, the J gene TRBJ1-2; D remains unclear. The CDR3 runs to 14 residues. V dropped 0 bases and J dropped 1 base, with 6 bases sitting between them. Germline assignment: CDR1 LNHDA and CDR2 SQIVND (reference sequence). DNA of the CDR3: TGTGCCAGTAGTATAGAGGCAGGTAACTATGGCTACACCTTC. Protein sequence: CASSIEAGNYGYTF.

This clone was detected only a few times. As DNA, the CDR3 is TGTGCCAGCAGCTTAGTCGATAGGGGGTTCCAGTCCTACGAGCAGTACTTC. Translation gives CASSLVDRGFQSYEQYF. The chain carries TRBV7-2 and TRBJ2-7; D may be TRBD1 (6 bases). The CDR3 is made up of 17 amino acids. Germline V lookup: CDR1 SGHTA, CDR2 FQGNSA. The V gene lost 1 base and the J gene lost 1 base, with 17 bases spanning the gap.

The chain couples TRBV9 to TRBJ2-7; D is ambiguous. The CDR3 covers 14 residues. The V and J ends lost 0 bases and 2 bases respectively, with 9 bases between them. Germline CDR1 and CDR2: SGDLS and YYNGEE. The chain's CDR3 is CASSVGEGTYEQYF. For the CDR3, the DNA is TGTGCCAGCAGCGTAGGGGAAGGGACCTACGAGCAGTACTTC.

The chain carries TRBV30 and TRBJ1-1, with D unresolved. Trimming cost V 4 bases and J 3 bases, with 6 bases left between them. The CDR3 loop spans 11 amino acids. Germline assignment: CDR1 GTSNPN and CDR2 SVGIG (reference sequence). The CDR3 nucleotides are TGTGCCTGGACTGGTGACACTGAAGCTTTCTTT. Encoded protein: CAWTGDTEAFF. Looking up the rest from reference TRBV30 and TRBJ1-1 gives the full variable domain: SQTIHQWPATLVQPVGSPLSLECTVEGTSNPNLYWYRQAAGRGLQLLFYSVGIGQISSEVPQNLSASRPQDRQFILSSKKLLLSDSGFYLCAWTGDTEAFFGQGTRLTVV.